The 2 T cell receptor beta chains below all came from one sample that was sequenced in a study of multiple sclerosis patients with progressive multifocal leukoencephalopathy. This sample's time point: before natalizumab initiation. Here immunoSEQ multiplex PCR was the method, and the copy in TCRdb shows in-frame clones only, minus some. Of fewer than 35,000 clones in the sample, around 89% are singletons; the top ten hold around 1.4%. Sample: PBMCs. Every receptor here comes from a human donor with multiple sclerosis.

This clone was seen once. V usage is TRBV28 and J usage is TRBJ2-5, with a possible D match to TRBD2 (6 bases). The tail of the sequence fits TRBJ2-7 better, so the J call may be wrong. This CDR3 region has 13 residues. Germline lookup yields CDR1 MDHEN and CDR2 SYDVKM. The CDR3 sequence is CASSSGSPYEQYF. The CDR3 region has the DNA TGTGCCAGCAGTTCCGGGAGCCCCTACGAGCAGTACTTC.

This chain links TRBV11-2 with TRBJ2-7; 8 bases line up with TRBD2. With 5 bases clipped from V and 2 bases from J, the junction kept 5 bases outside the gene matches. CDR3 size: 14 residues. Germline CDR1 reads SGHAT; CDR2 reads FQNNGV. In nucleotides, the CDR3 is TGTGCCAGCAGCCAACGGGAGGGGGCCTACGAGCAGTACTTC. It encodes CASSQREGAYEQYF.